This TCR beta chain was sequenced during a study of tumor-infiltrating lymphocytes in primary liver carcinoma. Across the study: Tumors were staged T1-T3 N0M0 and measured about 4 to 11 cm across.

The study co-extracted DNA and RNA from about 21-30 mg of unsorted bulk tissue. The CDR3 is 14 residues long. TCR beta cDNA was prepared out of approximately 470 ng total RNA by means of a constant-region primer. Investigators got TCR beta libraries out of three nested multiplex PCR rounds, done with slightly modified ARM-PCR. TRBV1-TRBV30 forward primers and a C-beta reverse primer were used in the first two PCR rounds, which each ran for about 9 cycles. TCRdb reanalysed the multiplex PCR reads using MiXCR and keeps one entry per CDR3 protein. The sample contains some 110,000 distinct CDR3 sequences, 64% of which appear only once.

The TCR originated in a woman aged 55 to 70 with primary liver carcinoma and hepatitis B virus infection. The specimen sequenced was liver tumor tissue from sampling region 3. Indicated subset: tumor region T3, left-lateral pole. The rearrangement uses TRBV12-3 or TRBV12-4 and TRBJ1-5, with 7 bases fitting TRBD1. Matching the DNA end better, TRBJ2-3 makes the J call doubtful. For the CDR3, the DNA is TGTGCCAGCAGTTTCGGGACAGTTAATCAGTCCCAGTATTTT. Amino acids: CASSFGTVNQSQYF.